Below are 26 T cell receptor beta chains sequenced from a single sample in a study of T-cell memory formation after mild COVID-19. TCRdb re-derived calls from the 5' RACE reads in MiXCR, one entry per CDR3 protein. The table lists approximately 400,000 distinct CDR3 sequences, roughly 18% of them singletons. Material for sequencing was PBMCs or a T cell subset sorted from them (not recorded which). Source of these receptors: a man aged 18-30 years who had mild COVID-19 (a few samples of this study predate the infection). Cell type and time point are not known.

This clonotype was seen a few times. V usage is TRBV20-1 and J usage is TRBJ2-2; no clear D gene. V lost 6 bases and J 5 bases, leaving 10 bases between the germline ends. This CDR3 region has 12 residues. Per the germline V gene, CDR1 is DFQATT and CDR2 is SNEGSKA (reference sequence). CDR3 amino acids: CSAPLRTGELFF. For the CDR3, the DNA is TGCAGTGCCCCCCTCAGGACCGGGGAGCTGTTTTTT.

This chain connects TRBV29-1 to TRBJ1-1; TRBD1 matches at 9 bases. The CDR3 extends over 12 amino acids. Per the germline V gene, CDR1 is SQVTM and CDR2 is ANQGSEA. J lost 6 bases, V lost 5 bases, and 4 bases had no gene match. This CDR3 is CSVNRGQAEAFF. CDR3 nucleotides: TGCAGCGTTAACAGGGGGCAGGCTGAAGCTTTCTTT.

This clonotype was detected a few times. The chain combines TRBV4-3 with TRBJ1-4; D gene uncertain. Between the trimmed V and J ends, which lost 4 bases and 3 bases, there was a span of 12 bases. This CDR3 has 15 amino acids. Germline V lookup: CDR1 LGHNA, CDR2 YSLEER. CDR3 sequence (DNA): TGCGCCAGCAGCCCCCATGTGCGGGCTAATGAAAAACTGTTTTTT. Its translation: CASSPHVRANEKLFF.

This clonotype was picked up a small number of times. The chain is built from TRBV5-4 and TRBJ2-7, with 7 bases lining up with TRBD1. The CDR3 extends over 13 amino acids. Germline V CDR1 and CDR2: SGHNT, YYREEE (reference sequence). J was trimmed by 5 bases and V by 3 bases; bases with no gene match: 5. The CDR3 region is CASSSDRDNEQYF. The CDR3 DNA reads TGTGCCAGCAGCTCCGACAGGGACAACGAGCAGTACTTC. The whole variable domain, filled in from reference TRBV5-4 and TRBJ2-7, reads ETGVTQSPTHLIKTRGQQVTLRCSSQSGHNTVSWYQQALGQGPQFIFQYYREEENGRGNFPPRFSGLQFPNYSSELNVNALELDDSALYLCASSSDRDNEQYFGPGTRLTVT.

This clonotype has just one count. The chain has TRBV6-8 and TRBJ2-4; unclear D gene. V was clipped by 5 bases and J by 1 base, with 9 bases between them. This CDR3 contains 14 residues. From germline, CDR1 is MNHGY and CDR2 SAAAGT. The CDR3 nucleotides are TGTGCCAGCAGTGGCAGTGGGGCCAAAAACATTCAGTACTTC. Translating it yields CASSGSGAKNIQYF.

This clonotype showed up just a few times. The genes are TRBV29-1 and TRBJ1-1; weak D call: TRBD1 (6 bases). Germline V lookup: CDR1 SQVTM, CDR2 ANQGSEA. CDR3 size: 14 residues. V lost 4 bases to trimming and J lost 4 bases, with 16 bases between them. The CDR3 DNA reads as TGCAGCGTTGCCCAGGGGTACTTGGGCACTGAAGCTTTCTTT. This codes for CSVAQGYLGTEAFF.

In this sample, this clonotype turned up a few times. CDR3 DNA sequence: TGTGCCAGCAGGGACTACCCCTACAATGAGCAGTTCTTC. It is translated as CASRDYPYNEQFF. J is TRBJ2-1 and V is TRBV6-2 or TRBV6-3, with D possibly TRBD2 on 6 matching bases. Germline V gene data show CDR1 as MNHEY and CDR2 as SVGEGT. This CDR3 contains 13 residues. V was shortened by 6 bases and J by 2 bases, with 8 bases between the two germline ends.

This clonotype was seen more than once but under ten times. The chain uses TRBV20-1 and TRBJ2-3; D is unclear. V lost 8 bases and J 1 base, leaving 7 bases between the germline ends. Germline V gene data show CDR1 as DFQATT and CDR2 as SNEGSKA (reference sequence). This CDR3 comprises 11 residues. CDR3 region: CSPWRTDTQYF. In DNA form, the CDR3 reads TGCAGTCCCTGGCGCACAGATACGCAGTATTTT.

This clonotype has a count of ten or more. The CDR3 loop reads CASSLVGLAVNEQFF. CDR3 in DNA: TGTGCCAGCAGCCTCGTGGGACTAGCGGTCAATGAGCAGTTCTTC. The chain uses TRBV7-8 and TRBJ2-1, with 11 positions matching TRBD2. The CDR3 consists of 15 residues. Trimming took 5 bases from V and 6 from J; bases not matched to a gene: 6. CDR1 is SGHVS and CDR2 is FQNEAQ in the germline V gene.

CDR3 sequence reads: CASSVTGLTITDTQYF. In DNA, the CDR3 is TGTGCCAGCAGCGTAACAGGGCTTACTATCACAGATACGCAGTATTTT. The J gene is TRBJ2-3, the V gene TRBV9; a weak D match, TRBD1 (6 bases). The germline gives CDR1 SGDLS, CDR2 YYNGEE. The ends were cut back, 1 base at V and 2 bases at J, with 14 bases in the middle. The CDR3 runs 16 residues. Full variable domain (remainder filled in from reference TRBV9 and TRBJ2-3): DSGVTQTPKHLITATGQRVTLRCSPRSGDLSVYWYQQSLDQGLQFLIQYYNGEERAKGNILERFSAQQFPDLHSELNLSSLELGDSALYFCASSVTGLTITDTQYFGPGTRLTVL.

This clonotype occurred many times. The chain links TRBV11-2 to TRBJ2-5, with D maybe TRBD2 (5 bases). The CDR3 spans 14 residues. Per germline, CDR1 SGHAT and CDR2 FQNNGV. V was clipped by 7 bases and J by 5 bases, with 17 bases between them. CDR3 bases: TGTGCCAGCACCGACCTACGGGGTTGGGAGACCCAGTACTTC. Amino acid sequence: CASTDLRGWETQYF.

This clonotype was counted ten times or more. The genes are TRBV20-1 and TRBJ2-7; 10 bases match TRBD1. This CDR3 spans 15 amino acids. J lost 5 bases, V lost 6 bases, and 13 bases had no gene match. Germline V gene data show CDR1 as DFQATT and CDR2 as SNEGSKA (reference sequence). The CDR3 loop is CSAARWGQGINEQYF. DNA for the CDR3: TGCAGTGCCGCTAGGTGGGGACAGGGGATCAACGAGCAGTACTTC.

The chain combines TRBV7-9 with TRBJ2-4; either TRBD1 or TRBD2 may supply D (5 bases each). Germline V gives CDR1 SEHNR, CDR2 FQNEAQ (reference sequence). CDR3 size: 12 residues. Trimming took 10 bases from V and 2 from J, leaving 9 bases between them. Here the CDR3 DNA reads TGTGCCATCCGGGACCCCAAAAACATTCAGTACTTC. This sequence encodes CAIRDPKNIQYF.

This clonotype has more than one count but fewer than ten. V usage is TRBV6-2 or TRBV6-3 and J usage is TRBJ2-1; no reliable D call. Germline CDR1 MNHEY, CDR2 SVGEGT. The V and J ends lost 2 bases and 11 bases respectively, with 16 bases between them. CDR3 size: 14 residues. The CDR3, as DNA: TGTGCCAGCAGTTACACCGTCCGGGCCGGCCAGCAGTTCTTC. This gives the protein CASSYTVRAGQQFF.

The J gene is TRBJ2-1, the V gene TRBV12-3 or TRBV12-4; 10 nucleotides match TRBD2. V gave up 4 bases and J gave up 2 bases; unmatched junction bases: 5. This CDR3 has 16 amino acids. The CDR3 sequence: CASSSVLAGAYNEQFF. CDR3 sequence (DNA): TGTGCCAGCAGTTCCGTCCTAGCGGGGGCCTACAATGAGCAGTTCTTC.

This chain links TRBV7-2 with TRBJ1-1; D uncertain. This CDR3 comprises 16 residues. CDR1 SGHTA and CDR2 FQGNSA come from the germline V gene. V lost 2 bases to trimming and J lost 0 bases, with 13 bases between them. The CDR3 region is CASSLMARPMNTEAFF. CDR3 DNA: TGTGCCAGCAGCTTAATGGCCAGGCCCATGAACACTGAAGCTTTCTTT.

A few counts support this clonotype. V usage is TRBV28 and J usage is TRBJ1-6, with 9 bases aligning to TRBD1. Unmatched junction bases numbered 14, after V lost 6 bases and J lost 14 bases. The CDR3 is 15 residues long. CDR1 MDHEN and CDR2 SYDVKM come from the germline V gene. CDR3 sequence: CASSLRGQGGRTLHF. The CDR3 DNA reads TGTGCCAGCAGCCTACGGGGACAGGGCGGTAGGACCCTCCACTTT.

This chain connects TRBV9 to TRBJ2-1; D may be TRBD1 (5 bases). This CDR3 comprises 15 residues. From germline, CDR1 is SGDLS and CDR2 YYNGEE. V gave up 0 bases and J gave up 1 base, with 8 bases separating them. CDR3 sequence reads: CASSVDGQSYNEQFF. The CDR3 bases are TGTGCCAGCAGCGTAGATGGACAATCCTACAATGAGCAGTTCTTC.

On this clonotype: A much larger clone lies a single base off, so this may be a read error. V and J are TRBV30 and TRBJ1-5; 7 nucleotides line up with TRBD1. The CDR3 runs to 15 residues. From germline, CDR1 is GTSNPN and CDR2 SVGIG (reference sequence). The CDR3 DNA sequence: TGTGCCTGGAAATCTCCGGACAGGAGAGATCAGCCCAAGCATTTT. Amino acids: CAWKSPDRRDQPKHF.

This clonotype was detected a few times. V gene TRBV6-5 combines with J gene TRBJ1-2, with D tentatively TRBD1 (5 bases). V shed 6 bases and J shed 1 base, with 9 bases lying between them. The length of the CDR3 is 13 residues. Germline CDR1 and CDR2: MNHEY and SVGAGI. CDR3 DNA sequence: TGTGCCAGCAGAGAAGGACATAACTATGGCTACACCTTC. Amino acids: CASREGHNYGYTF.

V is TRBV19 and J is TRBJ1-2; D ambiguous. CDR1 and CDR2 (germline): LNHDA, SQIVND (reference sequence). Trimming took 2 bases from V and 5 from J, leaving 6 bases between them. There are 12 residues in the CDR3. As DNA, the CDR3 is TGTGCCAGTAGTATAAGCCAGTATGGCTACACCTTC. As protein: CASSISQYGYTF.

This clonotype was picked up a small number of times. The rearrangement links TRBV7-9 to TRBJ2-5, with D possibly matching TRBD1 (5 bases). Germline assignment: CDR1 SEHNR and CDR2 FQNEAQ (reference sequence). V lost 5 bases, J lost 6 bases, and 13 bases lay in between. The CDR3 is made up of 13 amino acids. The CDR3 DNA is TGTGCCAGCAGCACCCAGGGCGCACAGACCCAGTACTTC. Protein sequence: CASSTQGAQTQYF. Full variable domain (outside the CDR3, taken from reference TRBV7-9 and TRBJ2-5): DTGVSQNPRHKITKRGQNVTFRCDPISEHNRLYWYRQTLGQGPEFLTYFQNEAQLEKSRLLSDRFSAERPKGSFSTLEIQRTEQGDSAMYLCASSTQGAQTQYFGPGTRLLVL.

The rearrangement links TRBV3-1 to TRBJ2-3; weak D call: TRBD2 (6 bases). Trimming left V 4 bases short and J 4 bases short, with 21 bases between. The CDR3 totals 17 residues. Germline-derived CDR1 and CDR2 are LGHDT and YNNKEL (reference sequence). DNA for the CDR3: TGTGCCAGCAGCCCACCCGGGACTTACTCCCCGTCAGATACGCAGTATTTT. Protein: CASSPPGTYSPSDTQYF.

This clonotype was seen a few times. This chain joins TRBV18 and TRBJ2-7; D may be TRBD2 (6 bases). This CDR3 region has 15 residues. Germline loops: CDR1 KGHSH, CDR2 LQKENI. V was clipped by 5 bases and J by 4 bases, with 18 bases between them. Here the CDR3 DNA reads TGTGCCAGCTCAACAACGCCGGGACTGCCTTACGAGCAGTACGTC. The encoded protein is CASSTTPGLPYEQYV.

V and J are TRBV7-8 and TRBJ1-2; perhaps TRBD1 as D (5 bases). Trimming shortened V by 5 bases and J by 8 bases, and 21 bases separated the two germline ends. Per the germline V gene, CDR1 is SGHVS and CDR2 is FQNEAQ. This CDR3 has 15 amino acids. Written as DNA, the CDR3 is TGTGCCAGCAGCCAAGGCCGGACATCACTCGGAGGCTACACCTTC. Protein: CASSQGRTSLGGYTF.

The table lists this clonotype with a few counts. This chain joins TRBV6-1 and TRBJ1-5, with D possibly being TRBD1 (5 bases). The germline V gene has CDR1 MNHNS and CDR2 SASEGT. The V and J ends lost 3 bases and 5 bases respectively, with 11 bases between them. The CDR3 loop spans 14 amino acids. CDR3 sequence: CASSDQGDYQPQHF. The CDR3 DNA is TGTGCCAGCAGTGATCAGGGAGACTATCAGCCCCAGCATTTT.